What follows are 29 T cell receptor beta chains derived from one specimen sequenced in a study of control samples from healthy donors and cancer patients. The method was immunoSEQ multiplex PCR; TCRdb's version includes in-frame clones alone and lacks a portion of them. The sample contains about 100,000 clones, 85% of which appear only once. Sequencing used blood. These receptors came from a young man in good health.

The chain uses TRBV28 and TRBJ2-4; tentatively, D is TRBD1 (6 bases). CDR3 size: 13 residues. Germline assignment: CDR1 MDHEN and CDR2 SYDVKM. V was clipped by 6 bases and J by 7 bases, with 13 bases between them. Here the CDR3 DNA reads TGTGCCAGCAGATCGCAGGGGATTAACATTCAGTACTTC. It specifies CASRSQGINIQYF.

The rearrangement joins TRBV28 to TRBJ1-2; 7 bases fit TRBD1. Germline CDR1 reads MDHEN; CDR2 reads SYDVKM. The CDR3 sequence is 14 residues long. Unmatched junction bases numbered 12, after V lost 10 bases and J lost 4 bases. DNA for the CDR3: TGTGCCACCGACACAGGGGAAGTTGCCTATGGCTACACCTTC. It yields the protein CATDTGEVAYGYTF.

This clone was found once. Other DNA sequences within the sample encode an identical CDR3. V usage is TRBV28 and J usage is TRBJ1-1; TRBD1 might be the D (6 bases). The V and J ends lost 4 bases and 0 bases respectively, with 21 bases between them. This CDR3 comprises 18 residues. Germline CDR1 reads MDHEN; CDR2 reads SYDVKM. The CDR3 nucleotides read TGTGCCAGCAGTTCCCTAAGAGACAGGTCAAGCATGAACACTGAAGCTTTCTTT. Amino acid sequence: CASSSLRDRSSMNTEAFF.

The chain employs TRBV2 and TRBJ1-2; 7 nucleotides align to TRBD1. V shed 3 bases and J 2 bases; nucleotides not matched to a gene: 0. Germline assignment: CDR1 SNHLY and CDR2 FYNNEI. The CDR3 is made up of 13 amino acids. The DNA for the CDR3 is TGTGCCAGCAGTGAGGGACAGAACTATGGCTACACCTTC. Translated, it gives CASSEGQNYGYTF.

The chain couples TRBV12-3 or TRBV12-4 to TRBJ1-1; weak D call: TRBD1 (6 bases). The CDR3 contains 13 residues. V gave up 3 bases and J gave up 5 bases, with 10 bases separating them. The CDR3, as DNA: TGTGCCAGCAGTTTTTCAGGGGCTACTGAAGCTTTCTTT. Residues: CASSFSGATEAFF.

The chain uses TRBV11-2 and TRBJ2-5; D perhaps matches TRBD2 (5 bases). The CDR3 runs 14 residues. Germline CDR1 is SGHAT and CDR2 is FQNNGV. Between the trimmed V and J ends, which lost 5 bases and 5 bases, there was a span of 15 bases. The CDR3 loop is CASSPIRGWETQYF. CDR3 bases: TGTGCCAGCAGCCCTATCCGGGGATGGGAGACCCAGTACTTC.

This rearrangement joins TRBV27 to TRBJ1-5, with 9 bases lining up with TRBD1. CDR3 length equals 16 residues. With V trimmed by 3 bases and J by 2 bases, 5 bases remained unmatched. Germline lookup yields CDR1 MNHEY and CDR2 SMNVEV (reference sequence). The CDR3 sequence is CASSFTGQGGNQPQHF. Written as DNA, the CDR3 is TGTGCCAGCAGTTTTACGGGACAGGGTGGCAATCAGCCCCAGCATTTT.

This chain links TRBV3-1 (or the pseudogene TRBV3-2) with TRBJ1-1, with 8 bases lining up with TRBD1. V lost 1 base, J lost 4 bases, and 5 bases stayed unmatched. This CDR3 has 15 amino acids. Germline CDR1 reads LGHDT; CDR2 reads YNNKEL (reference sequence). In nucleotides, the CDR3 is TGTGCCAGCAGCCAAGGACAGGGGAGGAGCACTGAAGCTTTCTTT. It specifies CASSQGQGRSTEAFF.

V usage is TRBV6-6 and J usage is TRBJ1-2; D call uncertain. Germline CDR1 reads MNHNY; CDR2 reads SVGAGI (reference sequence). The CDR3 is 14 residues long. V was pared by 5 bases and J by 0 bases, with 10 bases between. The CDR3 DNA reads TGTGCCAGCAGTCCAAGGGTTGCTAACTATGGCTACACCTTC. Translated, it gives CASSPRVANYGYTF.

This sequence joins TRBV5-1 and TRBJ1-1; 8 bases are a match to TRBD1. Germline V gene lookup returns CDR1 SGHRS and CDR2 YFSETQ. The length of the CDR3 is 13 residues. V lost 6 bases and J lost 5; bases outside the gene matches: 6. The CDR3 protein is CASIGQGGTEAFF. CDR3 nucleotide sequence: TGCGCCAGCATCGGACAGGGAGGGACTGAAGCTTTCTTT.

J is TRBJ2-3 and V is TRBV10-3, with D unclear. V was cut by 10 bases and J by 0 bases, with 17 bases left in between. Per the germline V gene, CDR1 is ENHRY and CDR2 is SYGVKD. There are 15 residues in the CDR3. This CDR3 is CATSPSRTSTDTQYF. As DNA, the CDR3 is TGTGCCACGTCGCCGAGTCGGACGAGCACAGATACGCAGTATTTT.

This clone occurred a few times. The rearrangement links TRBV10-2 to TRBJ2-1, with 9 bases fitting TRBD2. V gave up 2 bases and J gave up 5 bases; unmatched junction bases: 10. This CDR3 has 17 amino acids. The V gene's germline CDR1 is WSHSY and CDR2 SAAADI. The CDR3 DNA follows: TGCGCCAGCAGTGAGCTGGGGCGGGGGGGCCCCAACAATGAGCAGTTCTTC. Amino acid sequence: CASSELGRGGPNNEQFF.

This clone was observed a single time. This rearrangement joins TRBV21-1 to TRBJ1-6; the table's D call TRBD1 went unverified against the DNA. TRBV21-1 is a pseudogene segment. The CDR3 consists of 17 residues. The CDR3 DNA sequence: TGTGCCAGCAGGAAGGGGATTCCCTGGCAGACCGTTTCGGCCCTCCACTTT. This sequence encodes CASRKGIPWQTVSALHF.

V and J are TRBV7-8 and TRBJ1-3; 8 nucleotides agree with TRBD1. The length of the CDR3 is 17 residues. The V segment lost 5 bases and the J segment 0 bases; nucleotides outside the gene matches: 9. Germline assignment: CDR1 SGHVS and CDR2 FQNEAQ. The CDR3 sequence is CASSRDRPESSGNTIYF. In DNA, the CDR3 is TGTGCCAGCAGCAGGGACAGGCCAGAGTCCTCTGGAAACACCATATATTTT.

This clone was detected only a few times. The rearrangement links TRBV7-9 to TRBJ1-5; no clear D. This CDR3 has 14 residues. V lost 2 bases and J 2 bases, leaving 7 bases between the germline ends. Germline V gene sequence: CDR1 SEHNR, CDR2 FQNEAQ (reference sequence). The CDR3, as DNA: TGTGCCAGCAGCTTAACAGATGGCAATCAGCCCCAGCATTTT. It codes for CASSLTDGNQPQHF. Complete variable domain (other parts from reference TRBV7-9 and TRBJ1-5): DTGVSQNPRHKITKRGQNVTFRCDPISEHNRLYWYRQTLGQGPEFLTYFQNEAQLEKSRLLSDRFSAERPKGSFSTLEIQRTEQGDSAMYLCASSLTDGNQPQHFGDGTRLSIL.

This rearrangement joins TRBV6-4 to TRBJ1-1; 7 positions agree with TRBD1. The CDR3 consists of 16 residues. After removal of 5 bases from V and 0 bases from J, the junction contained 9 bases not matched to a gene. Germline values: CDR1 MRHNA, CDR2 SNTAGT. The CDR3 is CASSLLKQGMNTEAFF. CDR3 sequence (DNA): TGTGCCAGCAGTCTTTTGAAACAGGGGATGAACACTGAAGCTTTCTTT.

V gene TRBV27 combines with J gene TRBJ1-2; tentative D call: TRBD1 (6 bases). The CDR3 runs to 13 residues. CDR1 is MNHEY, CDR2 SMNVEV, per germline (reference sequence). V lost 7 bases and J 6 bases, leaving 15 bases between the germline ends. CDR3 protein: CASTGGTFDGYTF. CDR3 nucleotides: TGTGCCAGCACCGGGGGGACATTCGATGGCTACACCTTC.

The sample holds one count of this clone. As DNA, the CDR3 is TGTGCCAGCAGCTTGACGTCTGGGGCCAACGTCCTGACTTTC. Its translation: CASSLTSGANVLTF. The chain has TRBV7-9 and TRBJ2-6; D is unresolved. CDR1 and CDR2 (germline): SEHNR, FQNEAQ (reference sequence). The CDR3 has 14 residues. The ends were cut back, 3 bases at V and 1 base at J, with 4 bases in the middle.

The V and J genes are TRBV7-2 and TRBJ1-5; D perhaps matches TRBD1 (5 bases). The CDR3 extends over 13 amino acids. Between the trimmed V and J ends, which lost 2 bases and 7 bases, there was a span of 9 bases. The germline V gene has CDR1 SGHTA and CDR2 FQGNSA. In DNA form, the CDR3 reads TGTGCCAGCAGCTTAATAGAGGGGCAGCCCCAGCATTTT. This codes for CASSLIEGQPQHF.

This clone has only one observation. The J gene is TRBJ1-1, the V gene TRBV19; unclear D gene. Germline CDR1 reads LNHDA; CDR2 reads SQIVND (reference sequence). This CDR3 contains 13 residues. V shed 6 bases and J shed 10 bases, with 18 bases lying between them. CDR3 protein: CASRAQRSGRAFF. The CDR3 region has the DNA TGTGCCAGTAGGGCCCAACGGTCCGGTAGAGCTTTCTTT.

The chain combines TRBV12-3 or TRBV12-4 with TRBJ1-1; D remains ambiguous. V lost 5 bases and J 4 bases, leaving 11 bases between the germline ends. This CDR3 has 13 residues. The CDR3 is CASSHGSRTEAFF. DNA for the CDR3: TGTGCCAGCAGTCACGGGTCGCGCACTGAAGCTTTCTTT.

V usage is TRBV7-6 and J usage is TRBJ1-3; D is unclear. V was pared by 0 bases and J by 4 bases, with 4 bases between. The CDR3 runs 13 residues. Germline V gives CDR1 SGHVS, CDR2 FNYEAQ. The CDR3 DNA is TGTGCCAGCAGCTTAGCGCAGGGAAACACCATATATTTT. Encoded protein: CASSLAQGNTIYF. Full variable domain (missing parts from reference TRBV7-6 and TRBJ1-3): GAGVSQSPRYKVTKRGQDVALRCDPISGHVSLYWYRQALGQGPEFLTYFNYEAQQDKSGLPNDRFSAERPEGSISTLTIQRTEQRDSAMYRCASSLAQGNTIYFGEGSWLTVV.

The rearrangement links TRBV2 to TRBJ1-4; D is possibly TRBD1 (6 bases). CDR1 SNHLY and CDR2 FYNNEI come from the germline V gene. Trimming stripped 7 bases from V and 8 bases from J, with 17 bases between. This CDR3 is built from 14 residues. CDR3 residues: CASTKGGAREKLFF. Written as DNA, the CDR3 is TGTGCCAGCACCAAAGGGGGGGCACGGGAAAAACTGTTTTTT.

This rearrangement joins TRBV5-1 to TRBJ1-3; D is perhaps TRBD1 (6 bases). Germline V gives CDR1 SGHRS, CDR2 YFSETQ. This CDR3 has 13 amino acids. V was pared by 5 bases and J by 2 bases, with 8 bases between. The CDR3 protein is CASRGGAGNTIYF. The CDR3 DNA sequence: TGCGCCAGCAGGGGGGGCGCTGGAAACACCATATATTTT.

The chain recombines TRBV18 with TRBJ2-2; no definite D call. V was pared by 5 bases and J by 4 bases, with 11 bases between. The CDR3 spans 14 residues. Germline V lookup: CDR1 KGHSH, CDR2 LQKENI. CDR3 bases: TGTGCCAGCTCAGCTGCTAGGCTCACCGGGGAGCTGTTTTTT. Translated: CASSAARLTGELFF.

V is TRBV19 and J is TRBJ2-1; the D gene is possibly TRBD1 (6 bases). Trimming took off 1 base at V and 7 bases at J, with 11 bases between the two ends. Germline lookup yields CDR1 LNHDA and CDR2 SQIVND (reference sequence). This CDR3 contains 14 residues. In DNA form, the CDR3 reads TGTGCCAGTAGTATAGGGATGGACAGAAATGAGCAGTTCTTC. Its translation: CASSIGMDRNEQFF.

V usage is TRBV20-1 and J usage is TRBJ2-1, with a possible D match to TRBD1 (5 bases). The germline V gene encodes CDR1 DFQATT and CDR2 SNEGSKA (reference sequence). Between the trimmed V and J ends, which lost 3 bases and 8 bases, there was a span of 17 bases. This CDR3 contains 14 residues. CDR3 in DNA: TGCAGTGCTAGTACAGGCGGAACCCATGATGAGCAGTTCTTC. This encodes CSASTGGTHDEQFF.

The chain links TRBV7-3 to TRBJ2-5; D is ambiguous. This CDR3 is 15 amino acids long. V was cut by 1 base and J by 5 bases, with 14 bases left in between. CDR1 and CDR2 (germline): SGHTA, FQGTGA. CDR3 sequence (DNA): TGTGCCAGCAGCTTAAAAGGTGGTCTTACGGAGACCCAGTACTTC. Translating gives CASSLKGGLTETQYF. The full variable domain, in which reference TRBV7-3 and TRBJ2-5 provide the parts outside the CDR3, is GAGVSQTPSNKVTEKGKYVELRCDPISGHTALYWYRQSLGQGPEFLIYFQGTGAADDSGLPNDRFFAVRPEGSVSTLKIQRTERGDSAVYLCASSLKGGLTETQYFGPGTRLLVL.

CDR3 protein: CASSKARGGNTEAFF. The CDR3 DNA sequence: TGTGCCAGCAGCAAAGCTCGGGGGGGGAACACTGAAGCTTTCTTT. The chain joins TRBV21-1 to TRBJ1-1. TRBV21-1 is tagged as a pseudogene. There are 15 residues in the CDR3.